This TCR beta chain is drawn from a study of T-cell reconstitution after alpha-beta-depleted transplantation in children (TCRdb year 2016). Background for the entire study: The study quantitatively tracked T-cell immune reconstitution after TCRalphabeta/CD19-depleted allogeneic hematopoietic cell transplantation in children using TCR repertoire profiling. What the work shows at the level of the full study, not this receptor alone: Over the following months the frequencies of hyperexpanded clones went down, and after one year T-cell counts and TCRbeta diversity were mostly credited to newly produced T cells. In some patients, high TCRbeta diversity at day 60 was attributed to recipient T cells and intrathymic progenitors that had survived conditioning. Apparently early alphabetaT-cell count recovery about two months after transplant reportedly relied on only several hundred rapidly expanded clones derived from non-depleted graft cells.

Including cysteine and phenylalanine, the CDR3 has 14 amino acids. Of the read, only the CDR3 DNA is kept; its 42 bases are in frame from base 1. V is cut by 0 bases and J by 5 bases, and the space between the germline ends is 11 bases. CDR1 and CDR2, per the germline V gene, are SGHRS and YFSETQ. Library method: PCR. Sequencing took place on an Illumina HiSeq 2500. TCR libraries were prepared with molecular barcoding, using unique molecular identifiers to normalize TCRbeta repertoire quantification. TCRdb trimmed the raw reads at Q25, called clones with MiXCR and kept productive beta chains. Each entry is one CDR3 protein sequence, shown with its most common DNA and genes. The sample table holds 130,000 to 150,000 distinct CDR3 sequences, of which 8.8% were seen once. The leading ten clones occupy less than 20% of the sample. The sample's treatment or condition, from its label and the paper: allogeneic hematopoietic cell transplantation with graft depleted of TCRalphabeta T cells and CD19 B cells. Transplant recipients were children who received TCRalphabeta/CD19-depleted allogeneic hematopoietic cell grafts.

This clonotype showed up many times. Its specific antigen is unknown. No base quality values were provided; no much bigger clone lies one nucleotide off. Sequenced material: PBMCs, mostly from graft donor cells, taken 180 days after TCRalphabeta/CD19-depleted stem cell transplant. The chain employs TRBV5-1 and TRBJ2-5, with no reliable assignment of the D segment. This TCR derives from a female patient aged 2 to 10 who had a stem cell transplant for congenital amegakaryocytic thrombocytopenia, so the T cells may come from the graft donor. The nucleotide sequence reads TGCGCCAGCAGCTTGGCCGTACGGGCGGAGACCCAGTACTTC. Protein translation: CASSLAVRAETQYF.